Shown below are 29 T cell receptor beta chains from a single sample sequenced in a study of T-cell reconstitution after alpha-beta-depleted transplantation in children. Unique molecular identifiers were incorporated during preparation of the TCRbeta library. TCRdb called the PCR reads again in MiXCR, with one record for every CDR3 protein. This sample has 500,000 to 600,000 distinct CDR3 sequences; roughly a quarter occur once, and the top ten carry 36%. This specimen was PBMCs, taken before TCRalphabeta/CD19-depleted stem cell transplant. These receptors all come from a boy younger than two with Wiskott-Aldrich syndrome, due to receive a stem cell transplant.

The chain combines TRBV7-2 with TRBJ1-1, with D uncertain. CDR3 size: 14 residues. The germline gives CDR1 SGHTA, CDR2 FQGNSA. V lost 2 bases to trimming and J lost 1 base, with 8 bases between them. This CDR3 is CASSLYLGNTEAFF. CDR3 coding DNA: TGTGCCAGCAGCTTATATCTAGGGAACACTGAAGCTTTCTTT.

Written as DNA, the CDR3 is TGCAGTGCACCGACTGGCAGCTCCTACAATGAGCAGTTCTTC. It yields the protein CSAPTGSSYNEQFF. The V gene is TRBV20-1, the J gene TRBJ2-1; D gene ambiguous. The V gene lost 6 bases and the J gene lost 0 bases, with 12 bases spanning the gap. CDR1 and CDR2 (germline): DFQATT, SNEGSKA (reference sequence). This CDR3 region has 14 residues.

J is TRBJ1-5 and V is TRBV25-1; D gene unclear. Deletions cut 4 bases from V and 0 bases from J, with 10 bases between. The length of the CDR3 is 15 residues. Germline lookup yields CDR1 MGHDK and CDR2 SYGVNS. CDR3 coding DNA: TGTGCCAGCAGTGGCCCGGGAGATAGCAATCAGCCCCAGCATTTT. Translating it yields CASSGPGDSNQPQHF.

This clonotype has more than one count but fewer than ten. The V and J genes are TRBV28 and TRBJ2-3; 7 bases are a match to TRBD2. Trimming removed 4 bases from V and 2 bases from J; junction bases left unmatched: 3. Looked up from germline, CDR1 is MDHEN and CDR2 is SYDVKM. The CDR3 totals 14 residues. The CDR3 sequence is CASSYLADTDTQYF. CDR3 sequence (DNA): TGTGCCAGCAGTTATCTAGCGGACACAGATACGCAGTATTTT. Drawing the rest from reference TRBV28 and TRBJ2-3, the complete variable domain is DVKVTQSSRYLVKRTGEKVFLECVQDMDHENMFWYRQDPGLGLRLIYFSYDVKMKEKGDIPEGYSVSREKKERFSLILESASTNQTSMYLCASSYLADTDTQYFGPGTRLTVL.

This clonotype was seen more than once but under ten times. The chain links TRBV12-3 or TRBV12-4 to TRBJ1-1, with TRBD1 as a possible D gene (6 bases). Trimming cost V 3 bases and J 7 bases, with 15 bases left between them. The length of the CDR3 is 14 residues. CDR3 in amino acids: CASSFGQGRDEAFF. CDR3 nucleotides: TGTGCCAGCAGTTTCGGCCAGGGGCGTGATGAAGCTTTCTTT.

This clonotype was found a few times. CDR3 sequence: CASSQPDAAKTEAFF. The CDR3 DNA sequence: TGCGCCAGCAGCCAACCCGACGCCGCGAAAACTGAAGCTTTCTTT. The chain recombines TRBV5-1 with TRBJ1-1, with D hard to call. The CDR3 covers 15 residues. The V gene lost 4 bases and the J gene lost 5 bases, with 18 bases spanning the gap. Germline V lookup: CDR1 SGHRS, CDR2 YFSETQ.

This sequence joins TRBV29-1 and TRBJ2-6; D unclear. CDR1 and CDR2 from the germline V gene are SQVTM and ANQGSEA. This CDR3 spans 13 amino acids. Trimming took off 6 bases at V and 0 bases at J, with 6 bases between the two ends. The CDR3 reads CSVSTSGANVLTF. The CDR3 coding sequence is TGCAGCGTGTCCACCTCTGGGGCCAACGTCCTGACTTTC.

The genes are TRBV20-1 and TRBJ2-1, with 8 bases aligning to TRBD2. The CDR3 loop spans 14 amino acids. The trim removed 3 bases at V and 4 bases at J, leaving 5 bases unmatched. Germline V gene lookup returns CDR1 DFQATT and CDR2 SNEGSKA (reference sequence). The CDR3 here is CSASRRGGYNEQFF. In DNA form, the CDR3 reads TGCAGTGCTAGTCGTCGCGGGGGGTACAATGAGCAGTTCTTC.

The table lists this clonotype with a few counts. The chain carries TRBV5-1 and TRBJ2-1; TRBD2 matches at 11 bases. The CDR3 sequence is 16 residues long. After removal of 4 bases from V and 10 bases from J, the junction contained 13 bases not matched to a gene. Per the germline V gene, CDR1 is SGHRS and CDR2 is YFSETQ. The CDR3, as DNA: TGCGCCAGCAGCAGTATAGCGGGAGGGCCTTCAAGGGAGCAGTTCTTC. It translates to CASSSIAGGPSREQFF.

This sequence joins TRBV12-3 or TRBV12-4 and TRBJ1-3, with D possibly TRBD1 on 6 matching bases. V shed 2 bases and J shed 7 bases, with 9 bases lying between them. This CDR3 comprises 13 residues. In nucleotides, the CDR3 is TGTGCCAGCAGTTTAACAGGGCCGAACACCATATATTTT. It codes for CASSLTGPNTIYF.

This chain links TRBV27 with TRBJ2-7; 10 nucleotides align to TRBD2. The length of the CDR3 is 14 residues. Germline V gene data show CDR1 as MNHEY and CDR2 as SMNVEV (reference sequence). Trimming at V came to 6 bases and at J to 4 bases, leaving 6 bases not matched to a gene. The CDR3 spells CASRTSGRPYEQYF. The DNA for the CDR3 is TGTGCCAGCAGGACTAGCGGGCGGCCTTACGAGCAGTACTTC.

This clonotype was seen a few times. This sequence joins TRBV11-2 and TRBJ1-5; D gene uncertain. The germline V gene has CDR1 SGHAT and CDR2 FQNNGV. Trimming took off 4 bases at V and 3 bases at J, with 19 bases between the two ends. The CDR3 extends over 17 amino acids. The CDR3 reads CASSSDRPSRNNQPQHF. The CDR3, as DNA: TGTGCCAGCAGCTCAGATCGGCCTTCAAGGAACAATCAGCCCCAGCATTTT.

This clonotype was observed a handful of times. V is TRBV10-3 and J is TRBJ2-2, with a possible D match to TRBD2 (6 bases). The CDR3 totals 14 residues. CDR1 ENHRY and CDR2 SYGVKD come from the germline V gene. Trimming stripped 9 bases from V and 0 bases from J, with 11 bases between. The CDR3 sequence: CAITGTANTGELFF. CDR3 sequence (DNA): TGTGCCATTACCGGGACTGCGAACACCGGGGAGCTGTTTTTT.

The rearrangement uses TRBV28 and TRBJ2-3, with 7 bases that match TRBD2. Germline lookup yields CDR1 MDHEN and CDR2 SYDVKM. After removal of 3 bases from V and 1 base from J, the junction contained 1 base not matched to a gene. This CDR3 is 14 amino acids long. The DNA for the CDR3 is TGTGCCAGCAGTTTTCGGGGGGGCACAGATACGCAGTATTTT. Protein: CASSFRGGTDTQYF.

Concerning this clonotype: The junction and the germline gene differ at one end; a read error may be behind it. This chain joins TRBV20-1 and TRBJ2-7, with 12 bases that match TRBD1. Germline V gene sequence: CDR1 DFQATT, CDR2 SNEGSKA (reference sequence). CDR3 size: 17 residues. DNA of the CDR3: TGCAGCGCTAGAGGTCTAAGAGGGGGACAGGGGGCGTACGAGCAGTACTTC. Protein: CSARGLRGGQGAYEQYF.

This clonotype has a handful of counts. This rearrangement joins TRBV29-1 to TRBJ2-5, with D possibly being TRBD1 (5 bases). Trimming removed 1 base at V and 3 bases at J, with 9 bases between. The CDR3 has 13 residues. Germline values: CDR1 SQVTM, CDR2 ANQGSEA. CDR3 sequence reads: CSVEGGREETQYF. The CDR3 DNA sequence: TGCAGCGTTGAAGGGGGCAGGGAAGAGACCCAGTACTTC.

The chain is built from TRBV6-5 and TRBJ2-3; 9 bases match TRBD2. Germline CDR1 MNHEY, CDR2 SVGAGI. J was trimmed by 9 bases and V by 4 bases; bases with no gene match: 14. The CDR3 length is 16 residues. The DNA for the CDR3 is TGTGCCAGCAGTTTCGTTCCGGGACTAGCTGCAGTAACGCAGTATTTT. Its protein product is CASSFVPGLAAVTQYF.

The CDR3 region is CSARDSGLAMDEQFF. DNA of the CDR3: TGCAGTGCTAGAGATTCGGGACTAGCGATGGATGAGCAGTTCTTC. V and J are TRBV20-1 and TRBJ2-1; 10 bases align to TRBD2. The CDR3 spans 15 residues. V lost 0 bases to trimming and J lost 8 bases; unmatched junction nucleotides: 7. Germline V gene lookup returns CDR1 DFQATT and CDR2 SNEGSKA (reference sequence).

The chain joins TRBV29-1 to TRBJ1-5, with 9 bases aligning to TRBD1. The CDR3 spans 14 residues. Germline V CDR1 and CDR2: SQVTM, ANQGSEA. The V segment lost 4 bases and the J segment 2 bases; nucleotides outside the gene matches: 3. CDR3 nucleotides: TGCAGCGTTGTACAGGGGGCAGGCAATCAGCCCCAGCATTTT. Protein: CSVVQGAGNQPQHF. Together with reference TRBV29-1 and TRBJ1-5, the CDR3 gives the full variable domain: SAVISQKPSRDICQRGTSLTIQCQVDSQVTMMFWYRQQPGQSLTLIATANQGSEATYESGFVIDKFPISRPNLTFSTLTVSNMSPEDSSIYLCSVVQGAGNQPQHFGDGTRLSIL.

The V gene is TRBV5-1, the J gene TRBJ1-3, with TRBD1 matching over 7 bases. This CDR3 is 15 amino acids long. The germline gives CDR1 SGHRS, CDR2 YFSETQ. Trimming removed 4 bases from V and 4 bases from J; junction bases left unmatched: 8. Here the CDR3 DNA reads TGCGCCAGCAGCCGAGCAGACAGGGCCGGAAACACCATATATTTT. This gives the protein CASSRADRAGNTIYF.

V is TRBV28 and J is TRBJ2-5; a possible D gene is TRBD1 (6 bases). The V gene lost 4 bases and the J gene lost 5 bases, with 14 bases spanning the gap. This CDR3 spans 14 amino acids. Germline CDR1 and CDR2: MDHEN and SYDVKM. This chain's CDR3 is CASSSPGHQETQYF. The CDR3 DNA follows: TGTGCCAGCAGTTCTCCGGGACATCAGGAGACCCAGTACTTC.

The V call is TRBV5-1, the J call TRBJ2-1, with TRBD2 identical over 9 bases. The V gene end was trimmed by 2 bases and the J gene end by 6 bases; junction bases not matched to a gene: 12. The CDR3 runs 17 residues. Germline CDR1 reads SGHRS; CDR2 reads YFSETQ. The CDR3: CASSLLAGAKGSNEQFF. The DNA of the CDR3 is TGCGCCAGCAGCTTATTAGCGGGAGCCAAGGGGAGCAATGAGCAGTTCTTC. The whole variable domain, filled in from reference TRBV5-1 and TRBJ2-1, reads KAGVTQTPRYLIKTRGQQVTLSCSPISGHRSVSWYQQTPGQGLQFLFEYFSETQRNKGNFPGRFSGRQFSNSRSEMNVSTLELGDSALYLCASSLLAGAKGSNEQFFGPGTRLTVL.

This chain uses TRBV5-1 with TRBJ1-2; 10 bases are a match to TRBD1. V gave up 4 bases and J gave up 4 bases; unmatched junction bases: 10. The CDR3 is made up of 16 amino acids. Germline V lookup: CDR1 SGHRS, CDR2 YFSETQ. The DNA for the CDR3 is TGCGCCAGCAGCGCGGGAGACAGGGGGCGAGCCTATGGCTACACCTTC. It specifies CASSAGDRGRAYGYTF.

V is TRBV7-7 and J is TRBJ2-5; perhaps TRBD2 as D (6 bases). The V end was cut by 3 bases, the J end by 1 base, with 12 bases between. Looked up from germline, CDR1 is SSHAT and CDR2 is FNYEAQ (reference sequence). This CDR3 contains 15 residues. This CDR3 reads CASSLTGGFQETQYF. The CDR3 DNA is TGTGCCAGCAGCTTGACTGGGGGGTTCCAAGAGACCCAGTACTTC.

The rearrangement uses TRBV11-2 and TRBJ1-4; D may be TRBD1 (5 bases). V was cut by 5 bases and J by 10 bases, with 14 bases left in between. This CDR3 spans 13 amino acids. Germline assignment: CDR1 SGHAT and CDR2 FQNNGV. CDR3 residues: CASSPLGEVKLFF. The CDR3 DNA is TGTGCCAGCAGCCCCCTGGGGGAGGTAAAACTGTTTTTT.

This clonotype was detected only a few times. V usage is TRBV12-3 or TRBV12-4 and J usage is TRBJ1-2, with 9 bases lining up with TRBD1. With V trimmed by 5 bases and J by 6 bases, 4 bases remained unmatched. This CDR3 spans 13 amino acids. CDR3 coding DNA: TGTGCCAGCAGTCAACAGGGGGCCAATGGCTACACCTTC. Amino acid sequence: CASSQQGANGYTF.

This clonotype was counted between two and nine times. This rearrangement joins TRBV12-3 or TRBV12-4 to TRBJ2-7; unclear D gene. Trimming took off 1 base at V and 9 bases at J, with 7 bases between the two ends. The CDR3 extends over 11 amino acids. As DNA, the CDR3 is TGTGCCAGCAGTTTAGGGTTGGGGCAGTACTTC. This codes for CASSLGLGQYF.

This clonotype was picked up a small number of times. In DNA, the CDR3 is TGTGCCAGCAGCTCCCCGGGACAGGGTAGGAGAAACACCATATATTTT. Amino acid sequence: CASSSPGQGRRNTIYF. The chain has TRBV7-2 and TRBJ1-3; 9 bases match TRBD1. The CDR3 loop spans 16 amino acids. Trimming removed 4 bases from V and 5 bases from J; junction bases left unmatched: 9. Germline values: CDR1 SGHTA, CDR2 FQGNSA.

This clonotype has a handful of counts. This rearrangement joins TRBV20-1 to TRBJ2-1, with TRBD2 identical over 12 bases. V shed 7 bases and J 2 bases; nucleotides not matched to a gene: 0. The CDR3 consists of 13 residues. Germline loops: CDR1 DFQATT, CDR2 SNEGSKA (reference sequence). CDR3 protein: CSGTSGTYNEQFF. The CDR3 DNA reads TGCAGTGGGACTAGCGGGACCTACAATGAGCAGTTCTTC.